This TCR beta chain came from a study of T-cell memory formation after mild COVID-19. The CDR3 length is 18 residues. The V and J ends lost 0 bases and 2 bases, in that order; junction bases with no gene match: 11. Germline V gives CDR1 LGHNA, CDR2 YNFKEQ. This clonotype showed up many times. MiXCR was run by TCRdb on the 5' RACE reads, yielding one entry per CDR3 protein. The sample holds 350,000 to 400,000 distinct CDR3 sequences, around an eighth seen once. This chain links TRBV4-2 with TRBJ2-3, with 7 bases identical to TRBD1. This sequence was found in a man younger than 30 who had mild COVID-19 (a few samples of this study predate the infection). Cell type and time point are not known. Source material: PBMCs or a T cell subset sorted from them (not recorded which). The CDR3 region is CASSQDRARGGLTDTQYF. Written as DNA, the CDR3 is TGTGCCAGCAGCCAAGATAGGGCGAGAGGGGGCCTCACAGATACGCAGTATTTT.